What follows are 18 T cell receptor beta chains derived from one specimen sequenced in a study of shared clonotypes between healthy human individuals. Generated by immunoSEQ multiplex PCR, the TCRdb table keeps only in-frame clones and is missing some. The data contain around 990,000 clones, about 72% of them singletons. The sample taken for sequencing was memory CD4+ T cells from PBMCs. Subset of the sample: CD45RA-negative fraction. The receptors originated from a man aged 18 to 29 in good health. Some clones in this sample may be carry-over from other donors' samples.

The rearrangement uses TRBV5-6 and TRBJ1-2, with D maybe TRBD1 (6 bases). V was shortened by 4 bases and J by 8 bases, with 18 bases between the two germline ends. Germline V gene data show CDR1 as SGHDT and CDR2 as YYEEEE. This CDR3 spans 14 amino acids. The CDR3 DNA sequence: TGTGCCAGCAGCGCGAACCGGGGCCAGGGGGGCTACACCTTC. Translation gives CASSANRGQGGYTF.

V usage is TRBV28 and J usage is TRBJ2-2, with 10 positions matching TRBD2. The V gene end was trimmed by 6 bases and the J gene end by 8 bases; junction bases not matched to a gene: 6. The CDR3 is 14 residues long. Germline CDR1 is MDHEN and CDR2 is SYDVKM. CDR3 loop: CASRKAGGPGELFF. The DNA of the CDR3 is TGTGCCAGCAGAAAAGCGGGAGGGCCGGGGGAGCTGTTTTTT. Drawing the rest from reference TRBV28 and TRBJ2-2, the complete variable domain is DVKVTQSSRYLVKRTGEKVFLECVQDMDHENMFWYRQDPGLGLRLIYFSYDVKMKEKGDIPEGYSVSREKKERFSLILESASTNQTSMYLCASRKAGGPGELFFGEGSRLTVL.

The rearrangement links TRBV6-5 to TRBJ2-1; D possibly corresponds to TRBD2 (5 bases). The germline gives CDR1 MNHEY, CDR2 SVGAGI. The CDR3 runs 12 residues. Trimming removed 5 bases from V and 7 bases from J, with 9 bases in between. This chain's CDR3 is CASSISGNEQFF. CDR3 DNA: TGTGCCAGCAGTATCAGCGGTAATGAGCAGTTCTTC.

The chain recombines TRBV28 with TRBJ1-1, with D hard to call. Per germline, CDR1 MDHEN and CDR2 SYDVKM. The CDR3 sequence is 13 residues long. Trimming left V 3 bases short and J 5 bases short, with 10 bases between. CDR3 DNA sequence: TGTGCCAGCAGTTTTAGGGTTGGGACTGAAGCTTTCTTT. This translates into CASSFRVGTEAFF.

This rearrangement joins TRBV2 to TRBJ1-5; D uncertain. CDR1 and CDR2 from the germline V gene are SNHLY and FYNNEI. The CDR3 runs 12 residues. V was shortened by 9 bases and J by 5 bases, with 11 bases between the two germline ends. CDR3 sequence reads: CASQDVYQPQHF. In nucleotides, the CDR3 is TGTGCCAGTCAGGACGTTTATCAGCCCCAGCATTTT.

The genes are TRBV7-9 and TRBJ2-7; D possibly uses TRBD1 or TRBD2 (5 bases each). The CDR3 has 14 residues. CDR1 and CDR2 (germline): SEHNR, FQNEAQ (reference sequence). Trimming took off 0 bases at V and 5 bases at J, with 11 bases between the two ends. In nucleotides, the CDR3 is TGTGCCAGCAGCTTAGCGGACGGGACCAACGAGCAGTACTTC. Residues: CASSLADGTNEQYF.

This clone was recorded only once. The chain has TRBV28 and TRBJ2-1; 16 bases align to TRBD2. Trimming removed 5 bases from V and 4 bases from J; junction bases left unmatched: 8. The CDR3 has 18 residues. Looked up from germline, CDR1 is MDHEN and CDR2 is SYDVKM. The CDR3 is CASSGGTSGRARYNEQFF. The CDR3 nucleotides read TGTGCCAGCAGTGGTGGGACTAGCGGGAGGGCAAGGTACAATGAGCAGTTCTTC.

This clone was observed a handful of times. Other DNA sequences in the sample encode the same CDR3. This rearrangement joins TRBV28 to TRBJ2-3; 13 nucleotides align to TRBD2. The V gene end was trimmed by 0 bases and the J gene end by 10 bases; junction bases not matched to a gene: 10. This CDR3 has 17 amino acids. Germline CDR1 is MDHEN and CDR2 is SYDVKM. The CDR3 loop is CASSLWQLAGGPGAQYF. CDR3 nucleotides: TGTGCCAGCAGTTTATGGCAACTAGCGGGAGGGCCGGGTGCGCAGTATTTT. Looking up the rest from reference TRBV28 and TRBJ2-3 gives the full variable domain: DVKVTQSSRYLVKRTGEKVFLECVQDMDHENMFWYRQDPGLGLRLIYFSYDVKMKEKGDIPEGYSVSREKKERFSLILESASTNQTSMYLCASSLWQLAGGPGAQYFGPGTRLTVL.

This clone was detected only a few times. The V and J genes are TRBV30 and TRBJ1-6, with 9 bases identical to TRBD1. Germline V gene data show CDR1 as GTSNPN and CDR2 as SVGIG (reference sequence). This CDR3 is 15 amino acids long. J lost 10 bases, V lost 2 bases, and 9 bases had no gene match. As DNA, the CDR3 is TGTGCCTGGAGTTCGGGGGACAGGGAATCCTCACCCCTCCACTTT. Its translation: CAWSSGDRESSPLHF.

This clone appeared a single time. The genes are TRBV5-1 and TRBJ2-1; no firm D call. Germline lookup yields CDR1 SGHRS and CDR2 YFSETQ. The V gene lost 4 bases and the J gene lost 7 bases, with 15 bases spanning the gap. This CDR3 contains 14 residues. The CDR3 sequence is CASSRLDSTNEQFF. CDR3 nucleotide sequence: TGCGCCAGCAGCCGGCTTGACTCGACAAATGAGCAGTTCTTC. Using reference TRBV5-1 and TRBJ2-1 for the parts outside the CDR3, the full variable domain is KAGVTQTPRYLIKTRGQQVTLSCSPISGHRSVSWYQQTPGQGLQFLFEYFSETQRNKGNFPGRFSGRQFSNSRSEMNVSTLELGDSALYLCASSRLDSTNEQFFGPGTRLTVL.

The V gene is TRBV28, the J gene TRBJ1-5; the match to TRBD1 covers 7 bases. The germline CDR1 and CDR2 sequences are MDHEN and SYDVKM. V lost 5 bases to trimming and J lost 5 bases; unmatched junction nucleotides: 12. This CDR3 spans 16 amino acids. CDR3: CASSPLSTGDHQPQHF. The CDR3, as DNA: TGTGCCAGCAGTCCTTTATCCACAGGGGACCATCAGCCCCAGCATTTT.

Remarks on this clone: The sample has other DNA sequences that encode this CDR3 too. V is TRBV19 and J is TRBJ1-5; TRBD1 matches at 8 bases. This CDR3 spans 14 amino acids. J lost 4 bases, V lost 3 bases, and 2 bases had no gene match. Germline CDR1 LNHDA, CDR2 SQIVND (reference sequence). In DNA, the CDR3 is TGTGCCAGTAGTATTCGGACAGGGAATCAGCCCCAGCATTTT. This codes for CASSIRTGNQPQHF.

Comment on this clone: At one of its ends the junction is not consistent with the germline gene, which may arise from a read error. The chain is built from TRBV18 and TRBJ2-5, with D tentatively TRBD1 or TRBD2 (5 bases each). Germline V gives CDR1 KGHSH, CDR2 LQKENI. The CDR3 covers 16 residues. In nucleotides, the CDR3 is TGTGCCAGCTCTCCACCCGGGAACAGGCGCCAAGAGACCCAGTACTTC. It translates to CASSPPGNRRQETQYF.

This chain connects TRBV11-2 to TRBJ2-1; 13 bases match TRBD2. CDR3 size: 15 residues. The germline V gene has CDR1 SGHAT and CDR2 FQNNGV. With V trimmed by 6 bases and J by 7 bases, 6 bases remained unmatched. CDR3 nucleotides: TGTGCCAGCAGTACGACTAGCGGGAGGATGAATGAGCAGTTCTTC. This codes for CASSTTSGRMNEQFF.

This chain connects TRBV18 to TRBJ1-2; 7 positions agree with TRBD1. The germline gives CDR1 KGHSH, CDR2 LQKENI. The CDR3 covers 13 residues. Germline trimming cut 6 bases from V and 7 bases from J; bases unmatched to any gene: 8. CDR3 nucleotides: TGTGCCAGCTCGGCGACAGGGTTAGGTGGCTACACCTTC. This encodes CASSATGLGGYTF.

This clone came up many times. In the same sample, other DNA sequences code for this CDR3. The V and J genes are TRBV30 and TRBJ1-1; D is uncertain. Trimming stripped 0 bases from V and 1 base from J, with 12 bases between. Looked up from germline, CDR1 is GTSNPN and CDR2 is SVGIG (reference sequence). The length of the CDR3 is 15 residues. The CDR3 region has the DNA TGTGCCTGGAGTGTACTACCAGACCAGAACACTGAAGCTTTCTTT. It specifies CAWSVLPDQNTEAFF. The complete variable domain, with remaining parts taken from reference TRBV30 and TRBJ1-1, reads SQTIHQWPATLVQPVGSPLSLECTVEGTSNPNLYWYRQAAGRGLQLLFYSVGIGQISSEVPQNLSASRPQDRQFILSSKKLLLSDSGFYLCAWSVLPDQNTEAFFGQGTRLTVV.

About this clone itself: Other DNA sequences in this sample translate to the same CDR3. V is TRBV27 and J is TRBJ1-6; D perhaps matches TRBD1 (6 bases). The V and J ends lost 2 bases and 5 bases respectively, with 10 bases between them. This CDR3 contains 15 residues. CDR1 is MNHEY and CDR2 is SMNVEV in the germline V gene (reference sequence). The CDR3 nucleotides read TGTGCCAGCAGTTTAAGGCGACAGGATAATTCACCCCTCCACTTT. This gives the protein CASSLRRQDNSPLHF.

Of note for this clone: In the same sample, other DNA sequences code for this CDR3. The CDR3 loop is CASSYSRGREKLFF. In DNA form, the CDR3 reads TGTGCCAGCAGTTATTCCAGGGGGCGTGAAAAACTGTTTTTT. The genes are TRBV6-5 and TRBJ1-4; TRBD1 agrees at 8 bases. Per germline, CDR1 MNHEY and CDR2 SVGAGI. The CDR3 covers 14 residues. V was clipped by 3 bases and J by 7 bases; unmatched bases: 4.